The present T cell receptor beta chain was sequenced within a study of cytomegalovirus exposure and HLA in healthy donors. Of note for this clone: The antigen is undetermined.

V gave up 0 bases and J gave up 1 base, with 15 bases separating them. The V gene's germline CDR1 is LGHNA and CDR2 YNFKEQ. CDR3 length equals 17 residues. Study-level results: TRBV6-2, TRBV6-3 and some other V segments were excluded as indistinguishable. Later analysis showed most CMV-associated TCR beta chains appearing HLA-restricted. Common viral pathogens seemed to be connected with several of the most significant clusters, according to a later analysis. With DRB1 most and HLA-C fewest, TCR association rates differed between HLA loci in a later analysis.

The PCR contained 60 Vbeta and 13 Jbeta primers. The protocol was immunoSEQ multiplex PCR, while the TCRdb copy is restricted to in-frame clones and leaves out a portion. The sample shows under 110,000 clones, approximately 80% of them seen only once. The sequence was collected from a man in his sixties in good health and CMV-seronegative. Sequencing input: PBMCs. This chain uses TRBV4-2 with TRBJ1-1; D might be TRBD1 (6 bases). CDR3 in amino acids: CASSQEGHGTRNTEAFF. The DNA for the CDR3 is TGTGCCAGCAGCCAAGAAGGCCATGGGACAAGGAACACTGAAGCTTTCTTT.